This TCR beta chain was documented in a study of T cell responses to AZD1222 COVID-19 vaccine. General study points: The donors showed a predominance of white British ancestry and of females, with possible underestimation of clonal diversity.

The CDR3 has 14 amino acids. Trimming removed 6 bases from V and 4 bases from J; junction bases left unmatched: 9. Germline lookup yields CDR1 SQVTM and CDR2 ANQGSEA. Clones were sequenced by immunoSEQ multiplex PCR, and TCRdb holds only the in-frame ones, with some missing. This table holds about 180,000 clones, 85% to 90% found once. The sample holds one count of this clone. Antigen unknown. This chain uses TRBV29-1 with TRBJ1-2, with 9 bases fitting TRBD1. This TCR derives from an adult in good health. Here the sequenced sample was peripheral blood, taken on day 0 of AZD1222 vaccination. The CDR3 loop reads CSVETGTGFYGYTF. For the CDR3, the DNA is TGCAGCGTGGAAACCGGGACAGGGTTCTATGGCTACACCTTC.